This TCR beta chain originates from a study of cytomegalovirus exposure and HLA in healthy donors. Study observations and caveats: Rarity marked most TCR sequences, yet some public TCRs occurred in many donors. Overall, approximately 150 TCR beta chains were annotated as cytomegalovirus-associated. It was reported in a later analysis that an Asian-associated ancestry cluster showed fewer N-insertions than the approximately 670-donor mean.

V was clipped by 4 bases and J by 2 bases; unmatched bases: 11. Germline assignment: CDR1 MDHEN and CDR2 SYDVKM. This CDR3 spans 16 amino acids. This clone was seen a handful of times. What it binds is unknown. The PCR used 60 Vbeta and 13 Jbeta primers. Only in-frame clones appear in the TCRdb table, and some are missing; sequencing was by immunoSEQ multiplex PCR. The sample contains approximately 100,000 clones, around 10% of which appear only once. The TCR originated in a man aged 50 to 59 in good health and CMV-seropositive. The chain has TRBV28 and TRBJ2-7; TRBD1 matches at 7 bases. Sample: PBMCs. CDR3 in DNA: TGTGCCAGCAGTTCCACGGGGTCCAGGGGGACCTACGAGCAGTACTTC. The encoded protein is CASSSTGSRGTYEQYF.